This entry lists 23 T cell receptor beta chains sequenced from one sample in a study of T cell repertoires in cytomegalovirus infection. TCRdb reprocessed the reads with MiXCR, giving one entry per CDR3 protein. Among more than 500,000 distinct CDR3 sequences listed, about 15% were seen once. Sequencing was carried out using CD8+ T cells from PBMCs. The receptor source for this set is a human donor in good health (CMV status not recorded). Some clones in this sample may be carry-over from other donors' samples.

This clonotype was seen at least ten times. V is TRBV27 and J is TRBJ2-3; no clear D. The germline gives CDR1 MNHEY, CDR2 SMNVEV (reference sequence). The ends were cut back, 6 bases at V and 1 base at J, with 8 bases in the middle. This CDR3 region has 13 residues. CDR3 loop: CASSLLRTDTQYF. CDR3 in DNA: TGTGCCAGCAGCTTACTGCGCACAGATACGCAGTATTTT.

This chain joins TRBV4-1 and TRBJ2-5; 8 bases align to TRBD2. Germline assignment: CDR1 MGHRA and CDR2 YSYEKL. J gave up 5 bases and V 0 bases, and 8 bases lay outside the gene matches. This CDR3 has 16 residues. The CDR3 bases are TGCGCCAGCAGCCAAGACCACGGGGGGGCCCAGGAGACCCAGTACTTC. Translated: CASSQDHGGAQETQYF.

This clonotype was seen a few times. This sequence joins TRBV7-9 and TRBJ1-2; 12 nucleotides agree with TRBD1. CDR3 size: 15 residues. J was trimmed by 6 bases and V by 5 bases; bases with no gene match: 7. Germline V CDR1 and CDR2: SEHNR, FQNEAQ (reference sequence). DNA of the CDR3: TGTGCCAGCAGCACCGGGACAGGGGGCGCGAATGGCTACACCTTC. This translates into CASSTGTGGANGYTF.

The V and J genes are TRBV10-2 and TRBJ1-4; D is uncertain. V was pared by 0 bases and J by 8 bases, with 10 bases between. Germline loops: CDR1 WSHSY, CDR2 SAAADI. The CDR3 loop spans 14 amino acids. The CDR3 spells CASSESNSAEKLFF. CDR3 DNA sequence: TGCGCCAGCAGTGAGTCGAATTCAGCGGAAAAACTGTTTTTT.

This chain joins TRBV2 and TRBJ1-1, with a possible D match to TRBD1 (6 bases). The CDR3 totals 15 residues. V lost 10 bases and J 0 bases, leaving 18 bases between the germline ends. CDR1 is SNHLY, CDR2 FYNNEI, per germline. The CDR3 loop is CAILVRGGLNTEAFF. The CDR3 DNA sequence: TGTGCCATCCTGGTAAGAGGGGGGTTGAACACTGAAGCTTTCTTT.

This clonotype was seen at least ten times. V gene TRBV28 combines with J gene TRBJ1-2; perhaps TRBD1 as D (6 bases). V was trimmed by 3 bases and J by 4 bases, leaving 18 bases between them. CDR3 length: 16 residues. Per the germline V gene, CDR1 is MDHEN and CDR2 is SYDVKM. The CDR3 region has the DNA TGTGCCAGCAGTTTGGCAGGGGAGGCATCGAGCTATGGCTACACCTTC. It translates to CASSLAGEASSYGYTF.

This clonotype was seen a single time. This chain links TRBV28 with TRBJ2-3, with TRBD2 matching 9 bases. The junction had 19 bases not matched to a gene; V was cut back by 1 base and J by 5 bases. The CDR3 length is 20 residues. Looked up from germline, CDR1 is MDHEN and CDR2 is SYDVKM. CDR3 sequence: CASSLSGQAGREGDLDTQYF. CDR3 coding DNA: TGTGCCAGCAGTTTATCAGGACAGGCCGGGCGGGAGGGTGATTTAGATACGCAGTATTTT.

On this clonotype itself: One end of the junction does not line up with germline, which may come from a read error. The rearrangement uses TRBV7-3 and TRBJ2-2; weak D call: TRBD2 (5 bases). The CDR3 totals 13 residues. Germline V gene lookup returns CDR1 SGHTA and CDR2 FQGTGA. CDR3 sequence (DNA): TGTGCCAGAAGCTTAGAGGGTTCCGGGGAGCTGTTTTTT. Encoded protein: CARSLEGSGELFF. The full variable domain, rest sourced from reference TRBV7-3 and TRBJ2-2, is GAGVSQTPSNKVTEKGKYVELRCDPISGHTALYWYRQSLGQGPEFLIYFQGTGAADDSGLPNDRFFAVRPEGSVSTLKIQRTERGDSAVYLCARSLEGSGELFFGEGSRLTVL.

The chain uses TRBV2 and TRBJ1-1; D gene unclear. V lost 7 bases and J lost 4, with 7 bases in between. In germline, CDR1 is SNHLY, CDR2 FYNNEI. The CDR3 contains 11 residues. This chain's CDR3 is CASNGPTEAFF. The CDR3 coding sequence is TGTGCCAGCAATGGGCCCACTGAAGCTTTCTTT.

Only a few counts were recorded for this clonotype. This chain uses TRBV20-1 with TRBJ2-7; TRBD1 is a possible D gene (6 bases). Germline V gives CDR1 DFQATT, CDR2 SNEGSKA (reference sequence). The CDR3 runs to 15 residues. V was trimmed by 1 base and J by 4 bases, leaving 17 bases between them. CDR3 DNA sequence: TGCAGTGCTAGAGCTGGGCCGGGACAAGAATACGAGCAGTACTTC. As protein: CSARAGPGQEYEQYF.

Remarks on this clonotype: The CDR3 end shows no conserved phenylalanine or tryptophan, and so a read error is likely. V and J are TRBV14 and TRBJ1-1; 7 nucleotides line up with TRBD1. Looked up from germline, CDR1 is SGHDN and CDR2 is FVKESK. After removal of 2 bases from V and 2 bases from J, the junction contained 11 bases not matched to a gene. The CDR3 is 17 amino acids. The CDR3 reads CASSQTRGVGLNTEAFI. CDR3 sequence (DNA): TGTGCCAGCAGCCAAACCAGGGGGGTGGGACTCAACACTGAAGCTTTCATT.

This clonotype was detected many times. The chain combines TRBV6-1 with TRBJ2-3, with 8 bases that match TRBD1. The V segment lost 6 bases and the J segment 4 bases; nucleotides outside the gene matches: 12. Germline-derived CDR1 and CDR2 are MNHNS and SASEGT. The CDR3 is 16 residues long. The CDR3 sequence is CASSPWTGKIADTQYF. CDR3 coding DNA: TGTGCCAGCAGCCCCTGGACAGGGAAGATAGCAGATACGCAGTATTTT.

Details on this clonotype: One base away lies a much larger clone, so this may be a sequencing read error. This chain uses TRBV7-9 with TRBJ2-1, with TRBD2 matching 9 bases. Germline CDR1 is SEHNR and CDR2 is FQNEAQ (reference sequence). The CDR3 loop spans 16 amino acids. The CDR3 loop is CAGSLLRGREGNEQFF. The CDR3, as DNA: TGTGCCGGCAGCTTATTACGTGGGCGGGAGGGCAATGAGCAGTTCTTC.

This clonotype came up many times. The genes are TRBV7-6 and TRBJ1-1; D is ambiguous. Trimming cost V 6 bases and J 6 bases, with 14 bases left between them. The CDR3 runs 13 residues. The germline V gene has CDR1 SGHVS and CDR2 FNYEAQ. The chain's CDR3 is CASSRPMGPEAFF. The DNA for the CDR3 is TGTGCCAGCAGTCGCCCGATGGGCCCTGAAGCTTTCTTT.

This clonotype turned up a few times. V is TRBV18 and J is TRBJ2-7; D is uncertain. Trimming took 1 base from V and 2 from J, leaving 15 bases between them. This CDR3 comprises 16 residues. Germline V gene lookup returns CDR1 KGHSH and CDR2 LQKENI. CDR3 DNA sequence: TGTGCCAGCTCACCACTCCGGCTTGGCGGTACCTACGAGCAGTACTTC. Translating it yields CASSPLRLGGTYEQYF.

The genes are TRBV9 and TRBJ1-6, with 10 bases matching TRBD1. V lost 5 bases to trimming and J lost 8 bases; unmatched junction nucleotides: 7. Germline V gene data show CDR1 as SGDLS and CDR2 as YYNGEE. There are 15 residues in the CDR3. This chain's CDR3 is CASSYSGTGDSPLHF. CDR3 DNA: TGTGCCAGCAGTTATTCCGGGACAGGGGATTCACCCCTCCACTTT.

This clonotype was picked up many times. V usage is TRBV6-6 and J usage is TRBJ2-4; 8 bases fit TRBD1. J was trimmed by 0 bases and V by 6 bases; bases with no gene match: 19. CDR3 length equals 20 residues. The germline gives CDR1 MNHNY, CDR2 SVGAGI (reference sequence). This chain's CDR3 is CASSVPDRDRRTIAKNIQYF. The DNA for the CDR3 is TGTGCCAGCAGCGTACCCGACCGGGACAGGAGAACGATAGCCAAAAACATTCAGTACTTC.

This clonotype has a count of ten or more. The rearrangement uses TRBV15 and TRBJ2-1; D uncertain. This CDR3 is built from 12 residues. Germline V lookup: CDR1 LNHNV, CDR2 YYDKDF (reference sequence). V gave up 0 bases and J gave up 9 bases, with 6 bases separating them. The CDR3 spells CATSRDKAEQFF. CDR3 in DNA: TGTGCCACCAGCAGAGATAAGGCTGAGCAGTTCTTC.

The chain carries TRBV9 and TRBJ2-1; TRBD2 is a possible D gene (5 bases). Germline V gene data show CDR1 as SGDLS and CDR2 as YYNGEE. The V and J ends lost 7 bases and 2 bases respectively, with 16 bases between them. CDR3 size: 15 residues. CDR3 amino acids: CASGPWGDPYNEQFF. Written as DNA, the CDR3 is TGTGCCAGCGGTCCTTGGGGAGATCCCTACAATGAGCAGTTCTTC.

Only one count was recorded for this clonotype. The junction and the germline gene differ at one end; a read error may be behind it. The V and J genes are TRBV5-8 and TRBJ1-2; D is undetermined. CDR3 length equals 14 residues. The germline gives CDR1 SGHTS, CDR2 YDEGEE. The CDR3, as DNA: TGTGCCAGCAGCTTGAGTACAACTGTTTATGTCTACACCTTC. Its protein is CASSLSTTVYVYTF.

This clonotype was counted a few times. The rearrangement uses TRBV7-2 and TRBJ2-3, with 8 bases aligning to TRBD2. The CDR3 runs 17 residues. V trimming: 2 bases; J trimming: 0 bases; junction bases outside the gene matches: 7. Germline-derived CDR1 and CDR2 are SGHTA and FQGNSA. The CDR3 DNA is TGTGCCAGCAGCTTAATGGGTAGCGGGGTTAGCACAGATACGCAGTATTTT. Its protein product is CASSLMGSGVSTDTQYF.

This clonotype was detected ten times or more. This sequence joins TRBV7-3 and TRBJ2-2, with D maybe TRBD1 (5 bases). This CDR3 is 17 amino acids long. V lost 1 base and J 4 bases, leaving 16 bases between the germline ends. Germline CDR1 SGHTA, CDR2 FQGTGA. CDR3 in DNA: TGTGCCAGCAGCTTAAGCGAGACAGATATGTTCACCGGGGAGCTGTTTTTT. This sequence encodes CASSLSETDMFTGELFF.

This clonotype was counted a few times. This sequence joins TRBV19 and TRBJ2-7, with 14 nucleotides matching TRBD2. The CDR3 sequence is 13 residues long. V lost 5 bases, J lost 7 bases, and 1 base stayed unmatched. Germline loops: CDR1 LNHDA, CDR2 SQIVND (reference sequence). For the CDR3, the DNA is TGTGCCAGTAGTGGACTAGCGGGAGGTGAGCAGTACTTC. Protein sequence: CASSGLAGGEQYF. Full variable domain (outside the CDR3, taken from reference TRBV19 and TRBJ2-7): DGGITQSPKYLFRKEGQNVTLSCEQNLNHDAMYWYRQDPGQGLRLIYYSQIVNDFQKGDIAEGYSVSREKKESFPLTVTSAQKNPTAFYLCASSGLAGGEQYFGPGTRLTVT.